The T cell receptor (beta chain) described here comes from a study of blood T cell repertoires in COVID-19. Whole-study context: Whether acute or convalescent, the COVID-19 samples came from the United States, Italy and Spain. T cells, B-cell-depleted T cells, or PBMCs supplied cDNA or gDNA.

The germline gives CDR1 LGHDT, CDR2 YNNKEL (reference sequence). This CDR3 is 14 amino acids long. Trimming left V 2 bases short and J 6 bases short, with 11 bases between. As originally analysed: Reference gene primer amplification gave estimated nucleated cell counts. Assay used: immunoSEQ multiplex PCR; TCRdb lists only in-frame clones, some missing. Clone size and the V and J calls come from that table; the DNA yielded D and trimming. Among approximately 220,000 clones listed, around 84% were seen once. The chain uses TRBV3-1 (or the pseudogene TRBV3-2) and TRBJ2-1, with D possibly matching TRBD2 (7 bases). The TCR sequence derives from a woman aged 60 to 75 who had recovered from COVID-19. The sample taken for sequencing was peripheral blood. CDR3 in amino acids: CASSQTGGPNEQFF. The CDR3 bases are TGTGCCAGCAGCCAAACCGGGGGGCCCAATGAGCAGTTCTTC.